The entry below gives a single T cell receptor beta chain sequence along with its context. The CDR3 has 14 amino acids. The V end lost 6 bases, the J end lost 3 bases, and 15 bases lay between the germline ends. Germline V gene data show CDR1 as MNHNY and CDR2 as SVGAGI (reference sequence). These data are taken from a study of blood T cell repertoires in COVID-19. At the level of the study: T cells, B-cell-depleted T cells, or PBMCs provided the cDNA or gDNA that served as material.

TCRdb's copy holds only in-frame clones and misses some; the assay was immunoSEQ multiplex PCR. Here the sample spans more than 95,000 clones, about 85% being singletons. The chain uses TRBV6-6 and TRBJ2-7; no firm D call. The source of this sequence is a man aged 50 to 59 in a cohort sampled during active COVID-19. Sequenced: peripheral blood. CDR3 amino acids: CASRRSRSNYEQYF. The CDR3 DNA follows: TGTGCCAGCAGGAGATCCAGGTCGAACTACGAGCAGTACTTC.